One sample yielded the 21 T cell receptor beta chains listed below, sequenced in a study of shared clonotypes between healthy human individuals. Repertoires were generated with immunoSEQ multiplex PCR, while TCRdb's copy carries only in-frame clones and drops some. Seen here are about 1.5 million clones, 98% observed once, and the top ten hold roughly 0.45%. Sequencing was performed on naive CD4+ T cells sorted from blood. Subset denoted: CD45RA+ positively selected. The origin of the receptors is a man younger than 45 in good health.

The CDR3 nucleotides read TGTGCCAGCAGTCGGGCTACCGGGGAGCTGTTTTTT. Encoded protein: CASSRATGELFF. The rearrangement joins TRBV25-1 to TRBJ2-2; D is unclear. This CDR3 contains 12 residues. In germline, CDR1 is MGHDK, CDR2 SYGVNS. V gave up 5 bases and J gave up 5 bases, with 6 bases separating them. The whole variable domain, filled in from reference TRBV25-1 and TRBJ2-2, reads EADIYQTPRYLVIGTGKKITLECSQTMGHDKMYWYQQDPGMELHLIHYSYGVNSTEKGDLSSESTVSRIRTEHFPLTLESARPSHTSQYLCASSRATGELFFGEGSRLTVL.

The rearrangement uses TRBV5-1 and TRBJ2-1; D is uncertain. The germline V gene encodes CDR1 SGHRS and CDR2 YFSETQ. Trimming left V 3 bases short and J 11 bases short, with 21 bases between. The CDR3 consists of 15 residues. In DNA form, the CDR3 reads TGCGCCAGCAGCTCCGCACCGACCGATAGCCGGAAGCAGTTCTTC. Translating gives CASSSAPTDSRKQFF.

This sequence joins TRBV7-9 and TRBJ2-3; D uncertain. Germline assignment: CDR1 SEHNR and CDR2 FQNEAQ (reference sequence). The CDR3 covers 12 residues. V shed 2 bases and J shed 4 bases, with 4 bases lying between them. CDR3 protein: CASSLSADTQYF. CDR3 in DNA: TGTGCCAGCAGCTTAAGCGCAGATACGCAGTATTTT. Full variable domain (outside the CDR3, taken from reference TRBV7-9 and TRBJ2-3): DTGVSQNPRHKITKRGQNVTFRCDPISEHNRLYWYRQTLGQGPEFLTYFQNEAQLEKSRLLSDRFSAERPKGSFSTLEIQRTEQGDSAMYLCASSLSADTQYFGPGTRLTVL.

The V gene is TRBV28, the J gene TRBJ1-1; D gene ambiguous. Germline V gene lookup returns CDR1 MDHEN and CDR2 SYDVKM. The CDR3 has 13 residues. Between the trimmed V and J ends, which lost 5 bases and 6 bases, there was a span of 13 bases. The CDR3 DNA follows: TGTGCCAGCAGTCGAAAAATGAGAGCTGAAGCTTTCTTT. Its protein product is CASSRKMRAEAFF. Full variable domain (rest looked up from reference TRBV28 and TRBJ1-1): DVKVTQSSRYLVKRTGEKVFLECVQDMDHENMFWYRQDPGLGLRLIYFSYDVKMKEKGDIPEGYSVSREKKERFSLILESASTNQTSMYLCASSRKMRAEAFFGQGTRLTVV.

This chain uses TRBV29-1 with TRBJ1-1, with a tentative D call TRBD1 (6 bases). The germline V gene has CDR1 SQVTM and CDR2 ANQGSEA. This CDR3 is 13 amino acids long. V was shortened by 7 bases and J by 3 bases, with 15 bases between the two germline ends. The CDR3 DNA follows: TGCAGCGGGAGACAGGCGACCTACACTGAAGCTTTCTTT. Amino acid sequence: CSGRQATYTEAFF.

This sequence joins TRBV28 and TRBJ2-7, with D possibly matching TRBD1 (5 bases). This CDR3 is 16 amino acids long. V was clipped by 6 bases and J by 7 bases, with 25 bases between them. Germline CDR1 MDHEN, CDR2 SYDVKM. The CDR3 coding sequence is TGTGCCAGCAGGGATGTCAGACAGCTCTACTTGGGGGAGCAGTACTTC. It specifies CASRDVRQLYLGEQYF.

The chain is built from TRBV28 and TRBJ2-5, with TRBD1 as a possible D gene (6 bases). The germline V gene has CDR1 MDHEN and CDR2 SYDVKM. The V and J ends lost 5 bases and 4 bases respectively, with 14 bases between them. This CDR3 is built from 14 residues. The CDR3 sequence: CASSLGHLGETQYF. The CDR3 DNA reads TGTGCCAGCAGTCTGGGACACCTAGGAGAGACCCAGTACTTC.

The V call is TRBV9, the J call TRBJ2-7, with 9 bases matching TRBD2. This CDR3 has 15 residues. The germline CDR1 and CDR2 sequences are SGDLS and YYNGEE. J gave up 6 bases and V 0 bases, and 7 bases lay outside the gene matches. CDR3: CASSVVAGGPSEQYF. The CDR3 nucleotides are TGTGCCAGCAGCGTAGTGGCGGGAGGGCCCTCCGAGCAGTACTTC.

This chain links TRBV19 with TRBJ2-7, with TRBD2 identical over 11 bases. The CDR3 runs to 18 residues. The J segment lost 0 bases and the V segment lost 3 bases, leaving 10 bases of the junction unmatched. Germline values: CDR1 LNHDA, CDR2 SQIVND (reference sequence). The CDR3 loop reads CASSIGGLAGRASYEQYF. The CDR3 DNA follows: TGTGCCAGTAGTATCGGTGGACTAGCGGGCCGAGCCTCCTACGAGCAGTACTTC.

V and J are TRBV10-3 and TRBJ1-1, with D possibly TRBD1 on 6 matching bases. V shed 3 bases and J shed 1 base, with 12 bases lying between them. The CDR3 loop spans 15 amino acids. Germline assignment: CDR1 ENHRY and CDR2 SYGVKD. CDR3 bases: TGTGCCATCAGTGATTGGAGGGGGAGGAACACTGAAGCTTTCTTT. Protein sequence: CAISDWRGRNTEAFF.

Of note for this clone: Germline is not matched at one junction end, which may reflect a read error. The chain couples TRBV7-8 to TRBJ2-7, with D tentatively TRBD1 (6 bases). CDR3 size: 14 residues. The V gene's germline CDR1 is SGHVS and CDR2 FQNEAQ. CDR3 amino acids: CTSRLQGPTYEQYF. In DNA, the CDR3 is TGTACCAGCAGACTACAGGGCCCGACCTACGAGCAGTACTTC.

The chain joins TRBV9 to TRBJ2-7; D is undetermined. The CDR3 sequence is 15 residues long. Germline assignment: CDR1 SGDLS and CDR2 YYNGEE. Trimming took 5 bases from V and 3 from J, leaving 18 bases between them. In DNA, the CDR3 is TGTGCCAGCAGTCCCCGTGCTGGTTCCCTCTACGAGCAGTACTTC. The encoded protein is CASSPRAGSLYEQYF. Based on the CDR3 plus reference TRBV9 and TRBJ2-7, the full variable domain is DSGVTQTPKHLITATGQRVTLRCSPRSGDLSVYWYQQSLDQGLQFLIQYYNGEERAKGNILERFSAQQFPDLHSELNLSSLELGDSALYFCASSPRAGSLYEQYFGPGTRLTVT.

The rearrangement joins TRBV4-2 to TRBJ1-2, with D tentatively TRBD1 (6 bases). CDR3 length: 16 amino acids. V lost 7 bases, J lost 6 bases, and 24 bases lay in between. Germline-derived CDR1 and CDR2 are LGHNA and YNFKEQ. The CDR3 sequence is CASNAVGAPAKDGYTF. The CDR3 region has the DNA TGTGCCAGCAACGCCGTGGGGGCACCAGCAAAGGATGGCTACACCTTC.

The chain is built from TRBV6-5 and TRBJ2-5, with 11 bases aligning to TRBD1. CDR1 is MNHEY, CDR2 SVGAGI, per germline. This CDR3 is built from 15 residues. V lost 2 bases to trimming and J lost 4 bases; unmatched junction nucleotides: 3. This CDR3 is CASSYTGTGGETQYF. CDR3 DNA: TGTGCCAGCAGTTACACCGGGACAGGGGGAGAGACCCAGTACTTC.

V gene TRBV29-1 combines with J gene TRBJ2-2; 7 bases map to TRBD1. In germline, CDR1 is SQVTM, CDR2 ANQGSEA. The CDR3 is made up of 15 amino acids. Germline trimming cut 3 bases from V and 4 bases from J; bases unmatched to any gene: 8. The CDR3 nucleotides read TGCAGCGTTGACAAGGGACAGATCCCCACCGGGGAGCTGTTTTTT. Its protein is CSVDKGQIPTGELFF.

This chain uses TRBV6-5 with TRBJ2-2; either TRBD1 or TRBD2 may supply D (5 bases each). V lost 0 bases to trimming and J lost 6 bases, with 14 bases between them. This CDR3 comprises 16 residues. CDR1 MNHEY and CDR2 SVGAGI come from the germline V gene. DNA of the CDR3: TGTGCCAGCAGTTACTCGGGACCCAGCGGAGCCGGGGAGCTGTTTTTT. Its translation is CASSYSGPSGAGELFF.

V is TRBV5-6 and J is TRBJ2-5, with 8 bases lining up with TRBD1. Trimming removed 5 bases from V and 2 bases from J; junction bases left unmatched: 5. CDR1 and CDR2 from the germline V gene are SGHDT and YYEEEE. CDR3 length: 14 residues. Written as DNA, the CDR3 is TGTGCCAGCAGATCGGGACAGGAGCAAGAGACCCAGTACTTC. Amino acid sequence: CASRSGQEQETQYF.

This chain's CDR3 is CASSAPGQGINEQFF. The CDR3 DNA reads as TGTGCCAGCAGCGCCCCGGGACAGGGTATCAATGAGCAGTTCTTC. The V call is TRBV6-5, the J call TRBJ2-1, with 9 bases aligning to TRBD1. The CDR3 contains 15 residues. Looked up from germline, CDR1 is MNHEY and CDR2 is SVGAGI. Germline trimming cut 6 bases from V and 6 bases from J; bases unmatched to any gene: 9.

This chain's CDR3 is CASSSLGVDNEKLFF. In DNA form, the CDR3 reads TGTGCCAGCAGCTCCCTTGGGGTAGATAATGAAAAACTGTTTTTT. V usage is TRBV5-4 and J usage is TRBJ1-4; D ambiguous. The CDR3 spans 15 residues. Germline loops: CDR1 SGHNT, CDR2 YYREEE (reference sequence). Deletions cut 3 bases from V and 4 bases from J, with 13 bases between.

The chain carries TRBV10-3 and TRBJ2-7; 9 nucleotides align to TRBD2. V shed 11 bases and J 6 bases; nucleotides not matched to a gene: 11. CDR3 length equals 13 residues. The germline gives CDR1 ENHRY, CDR2 SYGVKD. The CDR3 protein is CALAGTSLSEQYF. As DNA, the CDR3 is TGTGCCCTCGCCGGGACTAGCTTATCCGAGCAGTACTTC.

The V and J genes are TRBV9 and TRBJ2-5; no clear D. The V end was cut by 0 bases, the J end by 2 bases, with 8 bases between. Germline V gene data show CDR1 as SGDLS and CDR2 as YYNGEE. The length of the CDR3 is 14 residues. The CDR3 here is CASSVGAEQETQYF. The CDR3 coding sequence is TGTGCCAGCAGCGTAGGGGCAGAGCAAGAGACCCAGTACTTC.